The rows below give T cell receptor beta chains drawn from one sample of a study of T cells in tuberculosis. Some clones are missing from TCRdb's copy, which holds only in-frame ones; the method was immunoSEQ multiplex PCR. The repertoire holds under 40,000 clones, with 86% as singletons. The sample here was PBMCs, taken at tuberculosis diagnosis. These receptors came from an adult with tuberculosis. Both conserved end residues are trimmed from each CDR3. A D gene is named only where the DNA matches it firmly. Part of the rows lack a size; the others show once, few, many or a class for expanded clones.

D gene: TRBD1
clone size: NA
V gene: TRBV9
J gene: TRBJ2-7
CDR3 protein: ASSASGTGRNEQY

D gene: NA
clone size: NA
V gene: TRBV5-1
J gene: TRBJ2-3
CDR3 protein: ASSLAESLDTQY

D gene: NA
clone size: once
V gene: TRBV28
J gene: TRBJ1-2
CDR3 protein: ASSLFIDYGYT

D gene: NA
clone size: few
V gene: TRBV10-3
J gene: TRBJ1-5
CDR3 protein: AISDHGSNQPQH

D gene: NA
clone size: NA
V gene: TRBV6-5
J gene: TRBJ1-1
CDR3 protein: ASSEDQGNTEAF

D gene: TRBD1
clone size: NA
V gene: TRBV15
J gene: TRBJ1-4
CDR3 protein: ATSIRQGAGKEKLF

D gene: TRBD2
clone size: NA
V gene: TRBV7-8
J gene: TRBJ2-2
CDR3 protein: ASSLGLAGLTGELF

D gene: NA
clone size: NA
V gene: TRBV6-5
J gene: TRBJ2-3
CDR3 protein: ASGLGGLFDTQY

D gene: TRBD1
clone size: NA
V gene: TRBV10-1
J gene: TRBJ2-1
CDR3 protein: ASSGPRDSTRLPYNEQF

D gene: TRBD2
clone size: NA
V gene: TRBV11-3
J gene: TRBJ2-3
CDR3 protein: ASSLTTTSGGGDTQY

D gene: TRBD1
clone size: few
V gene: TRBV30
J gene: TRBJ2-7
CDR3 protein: AWSPGTEYEQY

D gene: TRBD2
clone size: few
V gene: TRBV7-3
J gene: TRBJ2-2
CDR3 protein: ASSLRAGGGTGELF

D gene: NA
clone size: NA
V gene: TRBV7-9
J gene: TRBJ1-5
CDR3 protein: ASSQQGSNRPQH

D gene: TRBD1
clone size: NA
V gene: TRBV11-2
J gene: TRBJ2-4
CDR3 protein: ASSQGQGLAKNIQY

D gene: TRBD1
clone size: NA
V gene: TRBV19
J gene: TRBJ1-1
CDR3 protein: ASSTQDTGGTEAF

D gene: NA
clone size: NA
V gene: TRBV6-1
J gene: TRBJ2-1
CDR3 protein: ASLRGGDYNEQF

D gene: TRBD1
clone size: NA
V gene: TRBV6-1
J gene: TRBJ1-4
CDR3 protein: ASSFGTGYEKLF

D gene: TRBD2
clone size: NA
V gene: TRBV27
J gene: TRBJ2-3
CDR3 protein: ASSRGREGDTQY